This T cell receptor (beta chain) comes out of a study of cytomegalovirus exposure and HLA in healthy donors. As to this clone: No antigen is known for it.

Study conclusions and caveats: The study carried out a later analysis of TCR beta sequences. It associated around 17,000 of them with specific HLA alleles at a false discovery rate of 0.05.

Germline V gives CDR1 LGHNA, CDR2 YNFKEQ. This CDR3 has 15 amino acids. V was pared by 4 bases and J by 3 bases, with 6 bases of the junction left unmatched. The PCR used 60 Vbeta and 13 Jbeta primers. Measured with immunoSEQ multiplex PCR; TCRdb has only the in-frame clones, and not every one. This sample carries 95,000 to 100,000 clones, around a tenth of them seen once, and the ten largest clones take 4.5% to 6.5%. Likely unrecorded immune exposures existed in these nominally healthy donors. The V gene is TRBV4-2, the J gene TRBJ2-5; 9 nucleotides match TRBD2. The specimen sequenced was PBMCs. This clonotype was sampled from a man aged 45-65 years in good health and CMV-seropositive. This CDR3 reads CASSLTWTSEETQYF. CDR3 sequence (DNA): TGTGCCAGCAGCCTAACCTGGACTAGCGAAGAGACCCAGTACTTC.